Listed below are T cell receptor beta chains from one sample, sequenced in a study of T cell repertoires in cytomegalovirus infection. TCRdb fed the reads into MiXCR, producing one record per CDR3 protein. The sample includes about 600,000 distinct CDR3 sequences, 20% to 25% of them seen just once. Sequenced material: CD8+ T cells from PBMCs. The source of these receptors is a human donor in good health (CMV status not recorded). Some clones in this sample may be carry-over from other donors' samples. Each CDR3 is given with its conserved first and last residue. D genes are given only for firm matches. Expanded clones are given a class, and other clones once, few, many or no size at all.

v_call: TRBV2; clone_size: few; d_call: .; j_call: TRBJ2-5; cdr3_nt: TGTGCCAGCAGTGACTGGGGCGGCAATGGGAGAGAGACCCAGTACTTC; cdr3_aa: CASSDWGGNGRETQYF
v_call: TRBV27; clone_size: .; d_call: .; j_call: TRBJ2-7; cdr3_nt: TGTGCCAGCAGTGACTCGGGCTCCTACGAGCAGTACTTC; cdr3_aa: CASSDSGSYEQYF
v_call: TRBV6-4; clone_size: .; d_call: .; j_call: TRBJ2-1; cdr3_nt: TGTGCCAGCAGTGACTTCCCAGGGAATGAGCAGTTCTTC; cdr3_aa: CASSDFPGNEQFF
v_call: TRBV5-8; clone_size: .; d_call: .; j_call: TRBJ1-2; cdr3_nt: TGTGCCAGCAGCTTATCCGACCAAGGAGTGAACTATGGCTACACCTTC; cdr3_aa: CASSLSDQGVNYGYTF
v_call: TRBV6-5; clone_size: few; d_call: .; j_call: TRBJ2-7; cdr3_nt: TGTGCCAGCAGTTGGGAGGCTTGGGGCTACGAGCAGTACTTC; cdr3_aa: CASSWEAWGYEQYF
v_call: TRBV5-1; clone_size: few; d_call: .; j_call: TRBJ2-7; cdr3_nt: TGCGCCAGCAGCTTGGGGGACGGATCCTACGAGCAGTACTTC; cdr3_aa: CASSLGDGSYEQYF
v_call: TRBV28; clone_size: .; d_call: TRBD1; j_call: TRBJ2-1; cdr3_nt: TGTGTCAGCAGTTTGGGACAGGTAGTGGATGAGCAGTTCTTC; cdr3_aa: CVSSLGQVVDEQFF
v_call: TRBV7-8; clone_size: many; d_call: .; j_call: TRBJ2-2; cdr3_nt: TGTGCCAGCATACCACAGGGATGGTTGACCGGGGAGCTGTTTTTT; cdr3_aa: CASIPQGWLTGELFF
v_call: TRBV10-3; clone_size: few; d_call: .; j_call: TRBJ2-1; cdr3_nt: TGTGCCATCAGTGAGTCGCGCGGGGTCCAGGGTGAGCAGTTCTTC; cdr3_aa: CAISESRGVQGEQFF
v_call: TRBV6-2/TRBV6-3; clone_size: .; d_call: .; j_call: TRBJ2-2; cdr3_nt: TGTGCCAGTGAAGGACTAAAGAACACCGGGGAGCTGTTTTTT; cdr3_aa: CASEGLKNTGELFF
v_call: TRBV9; clone_size: .; d_call: TRBD2; j_call: TRBJ2-5; cdr3_nt: TGTGCCAGCAGCGTAGTAGCGGGGGGGAAAGAGACCCAGTACTTC; cdr3_aa: CASSVVAGGKETQYF
v_call: TRBV6-5; clone_size: .; d_call: .; j_call: TRBJ2-7; cdr3_nt: TGTGCCAGCAGTCCTACTAGCCTCTACGCCTACGAGCAGTACTTC; cdr3_aa: CASSPTSLYAYEQYF
v_call: TRBV29-1; clone_size: few; d_call: TRBD1; j_call: TRBJ2-3; cdr3_nt: TGCAGCGCCGACAGGGTCTGGGAAGATACGCAGTATTTT; cdr3_aa: CSADRVWEDTQYF
v_call: TRBV6-2/TRBV6-3; clone_size: .; d_call: TRBD2; j_call: TRBJ2-3; cdr3_nt: TGTGCCAGCACCACGAGGACTAGCGATACAGATACGCAGTATTTT; cdr3_aa: CASTTRTSDTDTQYF
v_call: TRBV6-5; clone_size: .; d_call: TRBD1; j_call: TRBJ2-2; cdr3_nt: TGTGCCACCTGGGGAGTGCGGACAGGGTCGAACACCGGGGAGCTGTTTTTT; cdr3_aa: CATWGVRTGSNTGELFF
v_call: TRBV6-2/TRBV6-3; clone_size: many; d_call: .; j_call: TRBJ1-1; cdr3_nt: TGTGCCAGCAGGTGGACCGTTTCTGGCACTGAAGCTTTCTTT; cdr3_aa: CASRWTVSGTEAFF
v_call: TRBV29-1; clone_size: few; d_call: .; j_call: TRBJ2-5; cdr3_nt: TGCAGCGTGGTCTCCGGGTTCCAAGAGACCCAGTACTTC; cdr3_aa: CSVVSGFQETQYF
v_call: TRBV24-1; clone_size: .; d_call: .; j_call: TRBJ1-5; cdr3_nt: TGTGCCACCAGTGAATCCGGGAACGATCAGCCCCAGCATTTT; cdr3_aa: CATSESGNDQPQHF
v_call: TRBV7-2; clone_size: few; d_call: .; j_call: TRBJ1-2; cdr3_nt: TGTGCCAGCAGCATTGACCTTACAGGTCTGTTTGGCTACACCTTC; cdr3_aa: CASSIDLTGLFGYTF
v_call: TRBV20-1; clone_size: .; d_call: .; j_call: TRBJ2-7; cdr3_nt: TGCAGTGCTAGAGTTCAGGCGACTTACGACGAGCAGTACTTC; cdr3_aa: CSARVQATYDEQYF
v_call: TRBV27; clone_size: .; d_call: TRBD1; j_call: TRBJ1-2; cdr3_nt: TGTGCCAGCAGACCAGGGGGCATCTATGGCTACACCTTC; cdr3_aa: CASRPGGIYGYTF
v_call: TRBV5-5; clone_size: few; d_call: .; j_call: TRBJ1-2; cdr3_nt: TGTGCCAGCATCGCAGGGGAGGGTGGCTACACCTTC; cdr3_aa: CASIAGEGGYTF
v_call: TRBV6-2/TRBV6-3; clone_size: few; d_call: TRBD1; j_call: TRBJ1-5; cdr3_nt: TGTGCCAGCACCGACCACTGGACAGGGACCAATCAGCCCCAGCATTTT; cdr3_aa: CASTDHWTGTNQPQHF
v_call: TRBV12-3/TRBV12-4; clone_size: many; d_call: .; j_call: TRBJ1-2; cdr3_nt: TGTGCCACCTCGGTGGGGAACCCTATAGTCTATGGCTACACCTTC; cdr3_aa: CATSVGNPIVYGYTF